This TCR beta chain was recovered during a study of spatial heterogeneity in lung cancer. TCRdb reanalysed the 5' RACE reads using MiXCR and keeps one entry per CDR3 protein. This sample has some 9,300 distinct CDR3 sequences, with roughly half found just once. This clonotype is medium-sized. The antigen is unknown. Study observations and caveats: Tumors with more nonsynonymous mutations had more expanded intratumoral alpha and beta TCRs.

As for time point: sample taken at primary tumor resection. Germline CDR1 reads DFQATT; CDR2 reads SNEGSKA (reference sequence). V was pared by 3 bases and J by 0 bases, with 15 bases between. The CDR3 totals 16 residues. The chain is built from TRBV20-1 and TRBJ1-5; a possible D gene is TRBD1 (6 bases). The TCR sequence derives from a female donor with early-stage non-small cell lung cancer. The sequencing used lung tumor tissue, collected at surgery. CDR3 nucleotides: TGCAGTGCTAGGTTGGGCAGGGGATATAGCAATCAGCCCCAGCATTTT. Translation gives CSARLGRGYSNQPQHF.